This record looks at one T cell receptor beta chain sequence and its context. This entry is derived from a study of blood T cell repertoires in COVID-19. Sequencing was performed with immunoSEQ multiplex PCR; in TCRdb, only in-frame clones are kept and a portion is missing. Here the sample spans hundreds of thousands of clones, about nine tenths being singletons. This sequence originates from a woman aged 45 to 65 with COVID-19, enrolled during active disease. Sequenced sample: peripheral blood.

The DNA of the CDR3 is TGTGCCAGCAGCTCCCAAGGACAGAAGAACACTGAAGCTTTCTTT. Protein product: CASSSQGQKNTEAFF. The chain couples TRBV7-2 to TRBJ1-1; D is perhaps TRBD1 (6 bases). The V and J ends lost 4 bases and 1 base respectively, with 13 bases between them. Germline V gives CDR1 SGHTA, CDR2 FQGNSA. The CDR3 contains 15 residues.